These T cell receptor beta chains were read from a single sample in a study of cytomegalovirus exposure and HLA in healthy donors. Clones were sequenced by immunoSEQ multiplex PCR, and TCRdb holds only the in-frame ones, with some missing. Among about 140,000 clones listed, more than 60% were seen once. The sequenced sample was PBMCs. The receptors stem from a male donor in good health and CMV-seronegative. Both conserved end residues are part of each CDR3. D genes are given only for firm matches. Expanded clones are given a class, and other clones once, few, many or no size at all.

cdr3_aa: CASSFEAEGYNEQFF
cdr3_nt: TGTGCCAGCAGCTTCGAAGCGGAAGGATACAATGAGCAGTTCTTC
j_call: TRBJ2-1
clone_size: -
v_call: TRBV7-6
d_call: -
cdr3_length: 15

cdr3_aa: CASSLEARIIPGNTIYF
cdr3_nt: TGTGCCAGCAGCTTGGAGGCGAGGATCATTCCGGGAAACACCATATATTTT
j_call: TRBJ1-3
clone_size: -
v_call: TRBV5-5
d_call: -
cdr3_length: 17

cdr3_aa: CASSLVSSNQPQHF
cdr3_nt: TGTGCCAGCAGCTTGGTCAGTAGCAATCAGCCCCAGCATTTT
j_call: TRBJ1-5
clone_size: -
v_call: TRBV5-6
d_call: -
cdr3_length: 14

cdr3_aa: CASSKWPEGLGGGELFF
cdr3_nt: TGTGCCAGCAGCAAATGGCCTGAAGGGTTGGGGGGCGGGGAGCTGTTTTTT
j_call: TRBJ2-2
clone_size: -
v_call: TRBV21-1
d_call: -
cdr3_length: 17

cdr3_aa: CASSEGGGDEKLFF
cdr3_nt: TGCGCCAGCAGTGAGGGGGGGGGAGACGAAAAACTGTTTTTT
j_call: TRBJ1-4
clone_size: few
v_call: TRBV10-2
d_call: -
cdr3_length: 14

cdr3_aa: CASSYRQGGVNQPQHF
cdr3_nt: TGTGCCAGCAGCTATCGACAGGGGGGGGTTAATCAGCCCCAGCATTTT
j_call: TRBJ1-5
clone_size: -
v_call: TRBV4-2
d_call: TRBD1
cdr3_length: 16

cdr3_aa: CAISDRDRNTDTQYF
cdr3_nt: TGTGCCATCAGTGACCGGGACAGGAACACAGATACGCAGTATTTT
j_call: TRBJ2-3
clone_size: once
v_call: TRBV10-3
d_call: TRBD1
cdr3_length: 15

cdr3_aa: CASSSGADAVYNEQFF
cdr3_nt: TGTGCCAGCAGCTCAGGGGCTGACGCCGTCTACAATGAGCAGTTCTTC
j_call: TRBJ2-1
clone_size: -
v_call: TRBV27
d_call: -
cdr3_length: 16

cdr3_aa: CAWGNQGNTEAFF
cdr3_nt: TGTGCCTGGGGAAATCAGGGTAACACTGAAGCTTTCTTT
j_call: TRBJ1-1
clone_size: -
v_call: TRBV30
d_call: -
cdr3_length: 13

cdr3_aa: CASSPVWERPYEQYF
cdr3_nt: TGTGCCAGCAGCCCAGTGTGGGAGAGGCCCTACGAGCAGTACTTC
j_call: TRBJ2-7
clone_size: -
v_call: TRBV7-6
d_call: -
cdr3_length: 15

cdr3_aa: CASRPGQGFTYEQYF
cdr3_nt: TGTGCCAGCAGACCGGGACAGGGGTTTACCTACGAGCAGTACTTC
j_call: TRBJ2-7
clone_size: once
v_call: TRBV6-5
d_call: TRBD1
cdr3_length: 15

cdr3_aa: CASSRDNEQFF
cdr3_nt: TGTGCCAGCAGCAGAGACAATGAGCAGTTCTTC
j_call: TRBJ2-1
clone_size: -
v_call: TRBV13
d_call: -
cdr3_length: 11

cdr3_aa: CASTIRGTGRTDTQYF
cdr3_nt: TGTGCCAGCACCATCCGAGGGACAGGGCGTACAGATACGCAGTATTTT
j_call: TRBJ2-3
clone_size: -
v_call: TRBV5-5
d_call: TRBD1
cdr3_length: 16

cdr3_aa: CASSLQGASNSPLHF
cdr3_nt: TGTGCCAGCAGCTTACAGGGGGCCTCAAATTCACCCCTCCACTTT
j_call: TRBJ1-6
clone_size: -
v_call: TRBV7-9
d_call: TRBD1
cdr3_length: 15

cdr3_aa: CASHREIVDTEAFF
cdr3_nt: TGTGCCAGCCACAGGGAGATTGTGGACACTGAAGCTTTCTTT
j_call: TRBJ1-1
clone_size: -
v_call: TRBV2
d_call: -
cdr3_length: 14

cdr3_aa: CASSSDPDSPLHF
cdr3_nt: TGTGCCAGCAGCTCCGATCCAGATTCACCCCTCCACTTT
j_call: TRBJ1-6
clone_size: -
v_call: TRBV7-9
d_call: -
cdr3_length: 13

cdr3_aa: CASSSTQGVRANVLTF
cdr3_nt: TGTGCCAGCAGCTCAACCCAGGGGGTCCGGGCCAACGTCCTGACTTTC
j_call: TRBJ2-6
clone_size: -
v_call: TRBV7-6
d_call: TRBD1
cdr3_length: 16

cdr3_aa: CASSTGQDRDTEAFF
cdr3_nt: TGTGCCAGTAGTACCGGACAGGACAGGGACACTGAAGCTTTCTTT
j_call: TRBJ1-1
clone_size: -
v_call: TRBV19
d_call: TRBD1
cdr3_length: 15

cdr3_aa: CASSPGQGLTGELFF
cdr3_nt: TGTGCCAGCAGCCCGGGACAGGGACTCACCGGGGAGCTGTTTTTT
j_call: TRBJ2-2
clone_size: -
v_call: TRBV11-3
d_call: TRBD1
cdr3_length: 15

cdr3_aa: CSVMTTSGMAWDEQFF
cdr3_nt: TGCAGCGTCATGACGACTAGCGGGATGGCCTGGGATGAGCAGTTCTTC
j_call: TRBJ2-1
clone_size: few
v_call: TRBV29-1
d_call: TRBD2
cdr3_length: 16

cdr3_aa: CASSPGRAGYEQYF
cdr3_nt: TGTGCCAGCAGCCCCGGCAGGGCGGGATACGAGCAGTACTTC
j_call: TRBJ2-7
clone_size: -
v_call: TRBV9
d_call: -
cdr3_length: 14

cdr3_aa: CASSPPPTGAFQPQHF
cdr3_nt: TGTGCCAGCTCACCACCGCCAACAGGGGCCTTTCAGCCCCAGCATTTT
j_call: TRBJ1-5
clone_size: -
v_call: TRBV18
d_call: TRBD1
cdr3_length: 16

cdr3_aa: CAISQTGTTEAFF
cdr3_nt: TGTGCCATCAGTCAAACAGGGACCACTGAAGCTTTCTTT
j_call: TRBJ1-1
clone_size: few
v_call: TRBV10-3
d_call: -
cdr3_length: 13

cdr3_aa: CATSRRWGEGYDNEQFF
cdr3_nt: TGTGCCACCAGCAGAAGGTGGGGAGAGGGTTATGACAATGAGCAGTTCTTC
j_call: TRBJ2-1
clone_size: -
v_call: TRBV15
d_call: -
cdr3_length: 17

cdr3_aa: CASSRQGYEQYF
cdr3_nt: TGTGCCAGCAGTCGTCAGGGCTACGAGCAGTACTTC
j_call: TRBJ2-7
clone_size: -
v_call: TRBV6-6
d_call: -
cdr3_length: 12

cdr3_aa: CASTIDTEAFF
cdr3_nt: TGTGCCAGCACAATTGACACTGAAGCTTTCTTT
j_call: TRBJ1-1
clone_size: -
v_call: TRBV6-1
d_call: -
cdr3_length: 11

cdr3_aa: CASSLSTLRGADGYTF
cdr3_nt: TGTGCCAGCAGCTTATCGACGCTCCGGGGGGCTGATGGCTACACCTTC
j_call: TRBJ1-2
clone_size: few
v_call: TRBV7-8
d_call: -
cdr3_length: 16

cdr3_aa: CASSPPGTGHYGYTF
cdr3_nt: TGTGCCAGCTCACCGCCCGGGACAGGGCACTATGGCTACACCTTC
j_call: TRBJ1-2
clone_size: -
v_call: TRBV18
d_call: TRBD1
cdr3_length: 15

cdr3_aa: CASSQDLSTDYEQYF
cdr3_nt: TGTGCCAGCAGCCAAGATTTAAGTACAGACTACGAGCAGTACTTC
j_call: TRBJ2-7
clone_size: -
v_call: TRBV4-2
d_call: -
cdr3_length: 15

cdr3_aa: CASSPLTSDEQFF
cdr3_nt: TGTGCTAGCAGTCCTCTGACTAGCGATGAGCAGTTCTTC
j_call: TRBJ2-1
clone_size: few
v_call: TRBV7-7
d_call: TRBD2
cdr3_length: 13

cdr3_aa: CASSQVALQLYSGNTIYF
cdr3_nt: TGCGCCAGCAGCCAAGTAGCACTGCAGCTTTATTCTGGAAACACCATATATTTT
j_call: TRBJ1-3
clone_size: -
v_call: TRBV4-1
d_call: -
cdr3_length: 18

cdr3_aa: CAWDRETEAFF
cdr3_nt: TGTGCCTGGGACAGGGAAACTGAAGCTTTCTTT
j_call: TRBJ1-1
clone_size: -
v_call: TRBV30
d_call: TRBD1
cdr3_length: 11

cdr3_aa: CASSYDRGAYNEQFF
cdr3_nt: TGTGCCAGCAGTTACGACAGGGGGGCATACAATGAGCAGTTCTTC
j_call: TRBJ2-1
clone_size: -
v_call: TRBV27
d_call: TRBD1
cdr3_length: 15

cdr3_aa: CASSSGGSNQPQHF
cdr3_nt: TGTGCCAGCTCATCCGGGGGGAGCAATCAGCCCCAGCATTTT
j_call: TRBJ1-5
clone_size: -
v_call: TRBV18
d_call: -
cdr3_length: 14

cdr3_aa: CASSYSGTGITEAFF
cdr3_nt: TGTGCCAGCAGTTACTCGGGGACAGGGATCACTGAAGCTTTCTTT
j_call: TRBJ1-1
clone_size: -
v_call: TRBV6-5
d_call: TRBD1
cdr3_length: 15

cdr3_aa: CASSTAGLYNEQFF
cdr3_nt: TGTGCCAGCAGCACGGCGGGACTCTATAATGAGCAGTTCTTC
j_call: TRBJ2-1
clone_size: -
v_call: TRBV7-3
d_call: -
cdr3_length: 14

cdr3_aa: CASRPTTSGLAKNIQYF
cdr3_nt: TGTGCCAGCAGACCAACCACTAGCGGACTAGCCAAAAACATTCAGTACTTC
j_call: TRBJ2-4
clone_size: once
v_call: TRBV27
d_call: TRBD2
cdr3_length: 17